This T cell receptor beta chain comes out of a study of tumor-infiltrating lymphocytes in primary liver carcinoma. Notes on the study in general: Tumor region pairs outstripped tumor-adjacent and tumor-blood pairs in overlap. A fraction of only about 7.5-24% of top clones appeared in all five tumor regions.

Taking about 20-31 mg of unsorted bulk tissue, the authors co-extracted RNA and DNA. Patients showed chronic HBV infection and an absence of prior treatment. Each tumor sample had over 75% viable tumor cells. Comments on this clonotype: The antigen is undetermined. The junction departs from germline at one end; a sequencing error may be responsible.

CDR3 length: 14 residues. Germline V CDR1 and CDR2: LNHDA, SQIVND (reference sequence). cDNA specific to TCR beta was made from 500 to 650 ng of total RNA, with a constant-region primer employed for priming. Investigators got TCR beta libraries out of three nested multiplex PCR rounds, done with slightly modified ARM-PCR. Amplification in the first two PCR rounds was performed using TRBV1-TRBV30 forward primers and a C-beta reverse primer for about 10 cycles each. MiXCR, applied by TCRdb to the multiplex PCR reads, yields one record per CDR3 protein. The data contain fewer than 250,000 distinct CDR3 sequences, about 82% of them seen just once; the ten biggest clones take up about a sixth.

The rearrangement links TRBV19 to TRBJ2-2; weak D call: TRBD1 (6 bases). Sequenced: tumor tissue from primary liver carcinoma. This clonotype was obtained from a man aged 40-50 years with primary liver carcinoma and hepatitis B virus infection. For the CDR3, the DNA is TGTGCCAGTAGGCCCGTCAGGGGCACCGGGGAGCTTTTTTTT. Translation: CASRPVRGTGELFF.